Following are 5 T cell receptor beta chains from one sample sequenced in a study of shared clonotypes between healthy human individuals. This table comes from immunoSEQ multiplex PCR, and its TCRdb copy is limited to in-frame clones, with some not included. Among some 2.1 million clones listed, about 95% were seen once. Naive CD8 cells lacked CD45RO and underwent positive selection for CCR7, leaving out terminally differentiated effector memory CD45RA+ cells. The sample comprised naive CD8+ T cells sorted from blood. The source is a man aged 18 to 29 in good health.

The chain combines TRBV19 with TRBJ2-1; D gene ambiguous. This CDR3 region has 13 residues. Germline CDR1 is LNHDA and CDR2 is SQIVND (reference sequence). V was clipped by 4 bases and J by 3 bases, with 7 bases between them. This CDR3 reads CASSRLDYNEQFF. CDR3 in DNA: TGTGCCAGTAGTAGACTTGACTACAATGAGCAGTTCTTC.

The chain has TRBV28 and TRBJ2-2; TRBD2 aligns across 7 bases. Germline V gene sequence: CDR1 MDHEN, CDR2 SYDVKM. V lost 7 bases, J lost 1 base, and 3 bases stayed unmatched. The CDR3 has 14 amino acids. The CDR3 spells CASTREENTGELFF. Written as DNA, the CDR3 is TGTGCCAGCACCCGGGAGGAGAACACCGGGGAGCTGTTTTTT.

The CDR3 region has the DNA TGCGCCAGCAGCCAAGAGACAGGGAGAGACGAGCAGTACTTC. Amino acid sequence: CASSQETGRDEQYF. The chain joins TRBV4-1 to TRBJ2-7; the match to TRBD1 covers 7 bases. This CDR3 comprises 14 residues. Germline V lookup: CDR1 MGHRA, CDR2 YSYEKL. After removal of 0 bases from V and 5 bases from J, the junction contained 4 bases not matched to a gene.

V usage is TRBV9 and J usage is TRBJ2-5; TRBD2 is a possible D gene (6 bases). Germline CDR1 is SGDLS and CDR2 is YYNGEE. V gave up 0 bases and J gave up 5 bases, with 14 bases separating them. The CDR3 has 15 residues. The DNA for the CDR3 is TGTGCCAGCAGCGTAGCCCTCGCGGGGAGGGAGACCCAGTACTTC. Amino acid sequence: CASSVALAGRETQYF. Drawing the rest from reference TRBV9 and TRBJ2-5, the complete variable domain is DSGVTQTPKHLITATGQRVTLRCSPRSGDLSVYWYQQSLDQGLQFLIQYYNGEERAKGNILERFSAQQFPDLHSELNLSSLELGDSALYFCASSVALAGRETQYFGPGTRLLVL.

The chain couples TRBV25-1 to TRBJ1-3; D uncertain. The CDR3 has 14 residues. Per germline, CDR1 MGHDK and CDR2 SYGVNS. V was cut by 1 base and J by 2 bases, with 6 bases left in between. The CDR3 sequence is CASSESNTGNTIYF. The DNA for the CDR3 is TGTGCCAGCAGTGAATCTAATACTGGAAACACCATATATTTT.